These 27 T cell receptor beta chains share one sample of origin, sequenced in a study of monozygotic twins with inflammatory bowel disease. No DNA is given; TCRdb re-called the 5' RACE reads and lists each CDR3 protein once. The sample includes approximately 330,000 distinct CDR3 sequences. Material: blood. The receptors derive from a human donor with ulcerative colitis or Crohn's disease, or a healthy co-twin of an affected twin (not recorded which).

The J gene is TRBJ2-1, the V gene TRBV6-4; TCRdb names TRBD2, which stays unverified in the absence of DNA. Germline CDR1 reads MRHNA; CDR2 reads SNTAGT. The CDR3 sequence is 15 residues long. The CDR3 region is CASSETSGVYNEQFF.

This CDR3 is CASARLAGRDTQYF. This rearrangement joins TRBV7-3 to TRBJ2-3; the TRBD2 assignment by TCRdb is unverifiable without DNA. CDR1 and CDR2 from the germline V gene are SGHTA and FQGTGA. The CDR3 consists of 14 residues.

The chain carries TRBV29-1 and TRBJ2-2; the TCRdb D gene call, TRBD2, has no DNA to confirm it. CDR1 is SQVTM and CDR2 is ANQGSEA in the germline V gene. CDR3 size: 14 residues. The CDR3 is CSVEGRAGTGELFF.

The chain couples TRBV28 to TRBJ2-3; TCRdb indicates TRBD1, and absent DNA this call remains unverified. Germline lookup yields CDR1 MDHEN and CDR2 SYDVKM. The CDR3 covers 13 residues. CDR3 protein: CASSFPDSRTQYF.

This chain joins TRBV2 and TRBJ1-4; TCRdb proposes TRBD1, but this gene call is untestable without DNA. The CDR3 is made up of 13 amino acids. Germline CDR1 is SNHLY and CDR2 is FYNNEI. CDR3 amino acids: CASNPGWDEKLFF.

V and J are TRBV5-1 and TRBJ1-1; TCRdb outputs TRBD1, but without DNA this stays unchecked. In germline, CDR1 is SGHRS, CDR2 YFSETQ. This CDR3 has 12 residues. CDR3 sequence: CASSSTGAEAFF.

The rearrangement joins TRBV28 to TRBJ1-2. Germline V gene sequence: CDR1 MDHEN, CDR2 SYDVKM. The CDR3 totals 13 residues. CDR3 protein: CASSSKGFYGYTF.

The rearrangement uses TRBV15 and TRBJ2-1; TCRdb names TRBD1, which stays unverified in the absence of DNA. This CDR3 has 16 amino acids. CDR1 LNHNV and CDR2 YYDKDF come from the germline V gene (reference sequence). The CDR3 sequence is CATSRDWGQSYNEQFF.

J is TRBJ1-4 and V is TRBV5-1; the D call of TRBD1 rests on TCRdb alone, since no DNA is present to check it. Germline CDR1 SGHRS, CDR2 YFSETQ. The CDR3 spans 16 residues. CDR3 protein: CASTNGQPSANEKLFF.

The CDR3: CASSLQAGGSYEQYF. The chain recombines TRBV4-2 with TRBJ2-7; TCRdb reports TRBD2, a call that lacks DNA to check it against. The CDR3 loop spans 15 amino acids. Germline V lookup: CDR1 LGHNA, CDR2 YNFKEQ.

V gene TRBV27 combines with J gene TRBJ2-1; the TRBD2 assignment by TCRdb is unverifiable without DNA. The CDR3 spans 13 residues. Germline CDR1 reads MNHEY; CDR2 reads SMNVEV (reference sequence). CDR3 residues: CASSSLAYNEQFF.

The CDR3 sequence: CAISDLGQDSNYGYTF. The genes are TRBV10-3 and TRBJ1-2; TCRdb names TRBD1, which stays unverified in the absence of DNA. Germline values: CDR1 ENHRY, CDR2 SYGVKD. The CDR3 sequence is 16 residues long.

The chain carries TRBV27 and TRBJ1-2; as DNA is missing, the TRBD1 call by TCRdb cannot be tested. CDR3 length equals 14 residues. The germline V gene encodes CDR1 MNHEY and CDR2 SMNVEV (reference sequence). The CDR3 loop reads CASSFDGGFYGYTF.

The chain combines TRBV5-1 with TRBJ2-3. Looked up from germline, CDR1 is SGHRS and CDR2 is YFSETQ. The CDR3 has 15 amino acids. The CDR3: CASSSQGVGTDTQYF.

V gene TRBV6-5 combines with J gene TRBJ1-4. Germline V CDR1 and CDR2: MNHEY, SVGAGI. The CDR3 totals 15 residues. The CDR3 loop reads CASSYIEGTNEKLFF.

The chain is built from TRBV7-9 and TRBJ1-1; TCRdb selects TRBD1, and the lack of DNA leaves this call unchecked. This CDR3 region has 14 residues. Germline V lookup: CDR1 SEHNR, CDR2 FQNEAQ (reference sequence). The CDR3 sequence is CASSNVYRGTEAFF.

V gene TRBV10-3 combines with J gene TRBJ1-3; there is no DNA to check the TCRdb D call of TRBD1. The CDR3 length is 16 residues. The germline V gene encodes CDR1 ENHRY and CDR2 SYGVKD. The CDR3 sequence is CAISATSGASGNTIYF.

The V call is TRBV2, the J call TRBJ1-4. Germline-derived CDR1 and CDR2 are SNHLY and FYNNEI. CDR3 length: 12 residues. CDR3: CASRLINEKLFF. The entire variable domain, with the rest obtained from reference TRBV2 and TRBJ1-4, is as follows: EPEVTQTPSHQVTQMGQEVILRCVPISNHLYFYWYRQILGQKVEFLVSFYNNEISEKSEIFDDQFSVERPDGSNFTLKIRSTKLEDSAMYFCASRLINEKLFFGSGTQLSVL.

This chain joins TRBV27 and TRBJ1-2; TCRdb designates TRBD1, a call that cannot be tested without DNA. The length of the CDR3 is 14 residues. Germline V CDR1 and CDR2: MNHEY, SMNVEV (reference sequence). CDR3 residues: CASSLSLDRSGYTF.

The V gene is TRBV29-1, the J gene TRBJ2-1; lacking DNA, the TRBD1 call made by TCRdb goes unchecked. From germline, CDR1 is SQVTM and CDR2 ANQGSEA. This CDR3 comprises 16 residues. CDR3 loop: CSVDPGTGTKYNEQFF.

The CDR3 protein is CASSVGYGDRVLEQYF. V usage is TRBV9 and J usage is TRBJ2-7; TCRdb gives TRBD1 as the D gene, but with no DNA this cannot be confirmed. The CDR3 runs 16 residues. Germline V gene sequence: CDR1 SGDLS, CDR2 YYNGEE.

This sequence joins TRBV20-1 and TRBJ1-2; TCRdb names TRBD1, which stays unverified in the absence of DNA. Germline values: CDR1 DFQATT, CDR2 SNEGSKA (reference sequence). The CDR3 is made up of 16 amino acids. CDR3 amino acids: CSAHGTAPPSKYGYTF.

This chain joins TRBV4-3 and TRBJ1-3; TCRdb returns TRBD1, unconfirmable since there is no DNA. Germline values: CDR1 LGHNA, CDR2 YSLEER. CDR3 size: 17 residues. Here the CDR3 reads CASSQVAQGASGNTIYF.

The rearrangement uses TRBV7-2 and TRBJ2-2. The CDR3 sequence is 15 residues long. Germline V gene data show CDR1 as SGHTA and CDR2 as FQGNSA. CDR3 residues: CASSLVASHTGELFF.

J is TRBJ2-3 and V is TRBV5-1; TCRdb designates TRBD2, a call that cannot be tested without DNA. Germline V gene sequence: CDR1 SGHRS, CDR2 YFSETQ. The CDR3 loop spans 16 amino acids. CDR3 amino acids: CASSRRGTSRTDTQYF.

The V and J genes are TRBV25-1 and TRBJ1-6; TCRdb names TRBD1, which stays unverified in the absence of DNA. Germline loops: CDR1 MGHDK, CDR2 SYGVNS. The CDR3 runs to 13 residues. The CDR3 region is CASSTGTNSPLHF.

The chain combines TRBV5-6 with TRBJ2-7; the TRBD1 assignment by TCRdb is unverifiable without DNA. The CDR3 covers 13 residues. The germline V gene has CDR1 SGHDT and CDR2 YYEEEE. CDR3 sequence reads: CASSKGQIWEQYF.